A selection of T cell receptor beta chains follows, all from one sample in a study of early T cells in non-severe SARS-CoV-2 infection. From the 5' RACE reads, TCRdb called clonotypes with MiXCR, one entry per CDR3 protein. The repertoire holds tens of thousands of distinct CDR3 sequences, with approximately 5.3% as singletons. The sequencing input was whole blood. Receptors originate from an adult who was a healthcare worker with PCR-confirmed SARS-CoV-2 infection or an uninfected control (not recorded which). The CDR3 runs from the conserved cysteine through the conserved F or W. D genes are given only for firm matches. Clone size is given for some rows only: seen once, a few or many times, or a class if the clone is expanded.

many,TRBV30,TRBJ1-1,15,-,TGTGCCTGGACCCTAGGGTCAGGGCTTGACACTGAAGCTTTCTTT,CAWTLGSGLDTEAFF
many,TRBV7-2,TRBJ2-5,14,-,TGTGCCAGCAGCTTAGTCTACGGACAAGAGACCCAGTACTTC,CASSLVYGQETQYF
few,TRBV5-1,TRBJ1-1,14,-,TGCGCCAGCAAAAGCGGACGGCCGAACACTGAAGCTTTCTTT,CASKSGRPNTEAFF
many,TRBV6-2/TRBV6-3,TRBJ1-1,13,-,TGTGCCAGCAGTTACTCCCGGAACACTGAAGCTTTCTTT,CASSYSRNTEAFF
many,TRBV9,TRBJ2-2,16,TRBD2,TGTGCCAGCACCAAAGCTGGGACTAGCGGTCCCGGGGAGCTGTTTTTT,CASTKAGTSGPGELFF
-,TRBV7-9,TRBJ2-5,15,-,TGTGCCAGCAGCTTAGCTGGGGGATTCGGTGAGACCCAGTACTTC,CASSLAGGFGETQYF
many,TRBV20-1,TRBJ1-2,13,TRBD1,TGCAGTGCTAGGGCCCTGACAGGGATGCGCTACACCTTC,CSARALTGMRYTF
many,TRBV20-1,TRBJ1-2,13,-,TGCAGTGCTGAAATGACGCACAACTATGGCTACACCTTC,CSAEMTHNYGYTF
many,TRBV5-1,TRBJ2-1,19,TRBD2,TGCGCCAGCAGCTTGCTAGGACACGGAAGTGGACTAGTGGGCAATGAGCAGTTCTTC,CASSLLGHGSGLVGNEQFF
many,TRBV5-4,TRBJ2-3,19,TRBD2,TGTGCCAGCAGCTTGGGGCTAGCGGGGGGGCGTGGAGGCACAGATACGCAGTATTTT,CASSLGLAGGRGGTDTQYF
-,TRBV7-8,TRBJ2-2,16,TRBD2,TGTGCCAGCAGCTTAGGTCCGGGACTAAGCACCGGGGAGCTGTTTTTT,CASSLGPGLSTGELFF
-,TRBV12-3/TRBV12-4,TRBJ1-5,14,-,TGTGCCAGCAGCCCTACGCAGGGTGCTCAGCCCCAGCATTTT,CASSPTQGAQPQHF
many,TRBV4-1,TRBJ2-1,17,TRBD2,TGCGCCAGCAGCCAAGGCTTTCTAGCGGCCCCTGGGAATGAGCAGTTCTTC,CASSQGFLAAPGNEQFF
many,TRBV12-3/TRBV12-4,TRBJ2-7,15,-,TGTGCCAGCAGTTTAAGGAGAGGACTTACCTACGAGCAGTACTTC,CASSLRRGLTYEQYF
many,TRBV19,TRBJ1-2,16,TRBD1,TGTGCCAGTAGTCAGGACAGGGTCGGCGTGGACTATGGCTACACCTTC,CASSQDRVGVDYGYTF
many,TRBV27,TRBJ2-7,15,TRBD2,TGTGCCAGCAGCCCCGGAACTAGCGGGAGGGCCGGGCAGTACTTC,CASSPGTSGRAGQYF